A selection of T cell receptor beta chains follows, all from one sample in a study of blood T cell repertoires in COVID-19. Here immunoSEQ multiplex PCR was the method, and the copy in TCRdb shows in-frame clones only, minus some. The profile shows more than 85,000 clones, 70% to 80% of them singletons. The sequenced material came from peripheral blood. The source of these receptors is a man aged 55-75 years with active or convalescent COVID-19. The CDR3 runs from the conserved cysteine through the conserved F or W.

>TRBJ2-3|TRBV7-2
CASSLGRAGGPRGTDTQYF
>TRBJ2-1|TRBV10-1
CASSEAPFSAEQFF
>TRBJ1-5|TRBV15
CATSRSGTGGFSNQPQHF
>TRBJ2-1|TRBV29-1
CSVAMAVSEQFF
>TRBJ2-1|TRBV11-3
CASSSVPGLAGYNEQFF
>TRBJ2-2|TRBV6-4
CASRLATNTGELFF
>TRBJ2-5|TRBV7-3
CASSLRGSQETQYF
>TRBJ1-1|TRBV11-2
CASSATGQNTEAFF
>TRBJ1-6|TRBV10-3
CAIREGQGGSPLHF
>TRBJ1-2|TRBV28
CASSSDLGIYGYTF
>TRBJ1-1|TRBV5-6
CASSFYGTGTNTEAFF
>TRBJ1-1|TRBV25-1
CASSVTWGAEAFF
>TRBJ1-2|TRBV27
CASTSTGAPTLYGYTF
>TRBJ1-2|TRBV4-1
CASSQAGGQGYTF
>TRBJ2-5|TRBV6-5
CASSFLTGMKETQYF
>TRBJ1-4|TRBV7-8
CASSLDSGNEKLFF
>TRBJ2-1|TRBV6-6
CASSQPGLLPLNEQFF
>TRBJ2-1|TRBV27
CATHGLAGVGEQFF
>TRBJ2-7|TRBV12-3/TRBV12-4
CASNSRGYEQYF
>TRBJ1-4|TRBV3-1/TRBV3-2
CASSQERGEKLFF
>TRBJ2-2|TRBV14
CASSEGLPGELFF
>TRBJ1-1|TRBV5-4
CASSLEGARIMNTEAFF
>TRBJ2-2|TRBV2
CASRRLVGAATGELFF
>TRBJ2-1|TRBV6-2/TRBV6-3
CASSYRVRLAGHNEQFF
>TRBJ1-1|TRBV30
CAGTRGGTEAFF
>TRBJ2-1|TRBV14
CASSLSGSYYRNEQFF
>TRBJ2-1|TRBV3-1/TRBV3-2
CASSQVTARLDNEQFF
>TRBJ2-5|TRBV7-2
CASSLAGVVTQETQYF
>TRBJ2-6|TRBV7-9
CASSPRTGYSGANVLTF
>TRBJ2-3|TRBV5-4
CASSFSGPRTDTQYF
>TRBJ1-4|TRBV6-5
CASSSQGAMSEKLFF
>TRBJ1-6|TRBV5-1
CASSLEGNSPLHF
>TRBJ1-5|TRBV28
CASSLSPAVGQPQHF
>TRBJ1-2|TRBV28
CASSFGLNYGYTF
>TRBJ1-1|TRBV19
CATHRGFGSRGTEAFF
>TRBJ1-2|TRBV28
CASSLFLLGGYTF
>TRBJ1-2|TRBV28
CASSFVNFYGYTF
>TRBJ1-5|TRBV21-1
CASIGQGDQPQHF
>TRBJ1-1|TRBV5-6
CASSLATVSNTEAFF
>TRBJ2-2|TRBV5-1
CASSQLGGSFANTGELFF
>TRBJ2-1|TRBV27
CASSFLATPLGEQFF
>TRBJ2-7|TRBV2
CASNLAGVREQYF
>TRBJ2-3|TRBV11-2
CASSSTREGRDTQYF
>TRBJ1-1|TRBV5-1
CASSLGSGVRNTEAFF
>TRBJ1-2|TRBV7-2
CASSTRTGGDYGYTF
>TRBJ2-3|TRBV2
CASSDRGRTDTQYF
>TRBJ2-7|TRBV18
CASSRDRDYEQYF
>TRBJ2-1|TRBV25-1
CASSAGTDNEQFF
>TRBJ1-4|TRBV7-2
CASSLGTGGKEKLFF
>TRBJ1-5|TRBV7-8
CASSSDRGWNQPQHF
>TRBJ2-1|TRBV7-8
CASSFGGWGLDSRNEQFF
>TRBJ1-4|TRBV14
CASSHVPYTGYPEEKLFF